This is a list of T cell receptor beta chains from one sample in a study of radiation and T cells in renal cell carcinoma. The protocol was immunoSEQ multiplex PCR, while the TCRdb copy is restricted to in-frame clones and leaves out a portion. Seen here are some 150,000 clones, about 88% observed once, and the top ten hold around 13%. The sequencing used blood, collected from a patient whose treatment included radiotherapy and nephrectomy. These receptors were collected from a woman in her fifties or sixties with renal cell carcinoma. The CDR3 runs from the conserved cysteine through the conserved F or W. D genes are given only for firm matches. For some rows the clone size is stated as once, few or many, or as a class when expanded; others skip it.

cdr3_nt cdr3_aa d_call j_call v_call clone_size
TGCAGCGACCTTGGGGTGGGAGAGACCCAGTACTTC CSDLGVGETQYF . TRBJ2-5 TRBV29-1 .
TGCGCCAGCAGCCAAGATTCGGGTGGTAATGAGCAGTTCTTC CASSQDSGGNEQFF . TRBJ2-1 TRBV4-1 .
TGTGCCAGCTCCCTAGGGGCCAGCGGGGGTCAGCCCCAGCATTTT CASSLGASGGQPQHF . TRBJ1-5 TRBV18 .
TGCGCCAGCAGACCGCCGGGACAGGGAGAGTATGGCTACACCTTC CASRPPGQGEYGYTF TRBD1 TRBJ1-2 TRBV5-1 .
TGTGCCAGTAGTATACGACAGTCTCCTCGTCAGTACGAGCAGTACTTC CASSIRQSPRQYEQYF . TRBJ2-7 TRBV19 .
TGCGCCAGCAGCCAGGACCCGCCGACAGGGTGGGAGACCCAGTACTTC CASSQDPPTGWETQYF TRBD1 TRBJ2-5 TRBV4-1 .
TGTGCCAGCAGTGAATCGGGACAGGGAGCTTTCTTT CASSESGQGAFF TRBD1 TRBJ1-1 TRBV6-1 .
TGCGCCAGCAGCTGGGGGACAGGCGCTCAAGAGACCCAGTACTTC CASSWGTGAQETQYF TRBD1 TRBJ2-5 TRBV5-1 few
TGTGCCAGCAGCATAGGAAAAAGGGACAATTTGCACGAGCAGTACTTC CASSIGKRDNLHEQYF . TRBJ2-7 TRBV21-1 .
TGTGCCAGCAACACCGGGGGGGAAACCGGGGAGCTGTTTTTT CASNTGGETGELFF TRBD2 TRBJ2-2 TRBV5-5 .
TGTGCCACCAGCAGAGAGGAACAGGGCTATTACCAAGAGACCCAGTACTTC CATSREEQGYYQETQYF . TRBJ2-5 TRBV15 .
TGTGCCAGCAGCCCGGACAGGGGATTGGGCGAGCAGTACTTC CASSPDRGLGEQYF TRBD1 TRBJ2-7 TRBV5-6 .
TGTGCCTGGAGTGTACGTCTTCTACAGGTTAATTCACCCCTCCACTTT CAWSVRLLQVNSPLHF . TRBJ1-6 TRBV30 once
TGCGCCAGCAGCCTGCAGACAGGGGCTAATGAAAAACTGTTTTTT CASSLQTGANEKLFF TRBD1 TRBJ1-4 TRBV5-1 .
TGTGCCAGCCGCGGGGCATATAATTCACCCCTCCACTTT CASRGAYNSPLHF . TRBJ1-6 TRBV13 .
TGTGCCAGCTACAGTGGGAGACAGGGGGCCTATGGCTACACCTTC CASYSGRQGAYGYTF TRBD1 TRBJ1-2 TRBV2 .
TGTGCCAGCAGTGAAACTAGGGATTCTGAAAAACTGTTTTTT CASSETRDSEKLFF . TRBJ1-4 TRBV2 .
TGTGCCAGCAGCCCTCAGAGACTCTCTGGGGCCAACGTCCTGACTTTC CASSPQRLSGANVLTF . TRBJ2-6 TRBV7-2 .
TGTGCCAGCAGTGATTTTTTCTATGGACAGGGGGCAGGTGGCTACACCTTC CASSDFFYGQGAGGYTF TRBD1 TRBJ1-2 TRBV2 .
TGTGCCAGCAGCCCCGGGACTAGCGGGGGGGTGCATGTGGGTGAGCAGTTCTTC CASSPGTSGGVHVGEQFF TRBD2 TRBJ2-1 TRBV9 .
TGTGCCAGCAGCTTGAAGACAGGGTATGGCTACACCTTC CASSLKTGYGYTF TRBD1 TRBJ1-2 TRBV5-4 .
TGTGCCAGCAGCCCCACAAGCGGACAGGGATTTGAGCAGTACTTC CASSPTSGQGFEQYF TRBD1 TRBJ2-7 TRBV7-9 .
TGCAGCGGGCGGTCTGGAAACACCATATATTTT CSGRSGNTIYF . TRBJ1-3 TRBV29-1 .
TGTGCCAGCAGTGGAACCCCAGGAATCTCCTACAATGAGCAGTTCTTC CASSGTPGISYNEQFF . TRBJ2-1 TRBV2 .